One and the same sample provided the 28 T cell receptor beta chains below, sequenced in a study of beta chain features in type 1 diabetes (dated by TCRdb to the late 2010s). The library was made by the immunoSEQ multiplex PCR assay. The entire amount of isolated RNA was reverse transcribed using the High Capacity cDNA Reverse Transcription Kit, so the sequenced TCRB transcripts were expressed ones. TCRdb mirrors the immuneACCESS table, restricted to in-frame sequences. Some clones are absent from its copies; in checked studies, under half trace to an unresolved V gene, and the reason for the others is unknown. The sample table shows hundreds of thousands of clones, and around 16% are seen once. Approximately 0.093% of the sample lies in the top ten. Source material: naive CD4+ T cells from blood. Reading the label with the study, this specimen's cell subset or site is: true naive CD4+ T cells. These receptors were obtained from a man younger than 30 in good health.

This clone was seen more than once but under ten times. This chain's CDR3 is CASGDPSVLAKNIQYF. In DNA, the CDR3 is TGTGCCAGCGGGGACCCTTCGGTTTTAGCCAAAAACATTCAGTACTTC. The chain joins TRBV28 to TRBJ2-4; either TRBD1 or TRBD2 may fit D (5 bases each). Trimming left V 8 bases short and J 0 bases short, with 17 bases between. CDR1 and CDR2 from the germline V gene are MDHEN and SYDVKM. The CDR3 is made up of 16 amino acids.

Note on this clone: Other DNA sequences in the same sample also yield this CDR3. The J gene is TRBJ2-3, the V gene TRBV19, with TRBD2 as a possible D gene (6 bases). Germline lookup yields CDR1 LNHDA and CDR2 SQIVND (reference sequence). There are 13 residues in the CDR3. V lost 6 bases and J lost 1, with 8 bases in between. Here the CDR3 DNA reads TGTGCCAGTAGACTAGCTGGCACAGATACGCAGTATTTT. Protein sequence: CASRLAGTDTQYF.

The rearrangement links TRBV2 to TRBJ1-1, with TRBD1 matching 9 bases. Germline CDR1 is SNHLY and CDR2 is FYNNEI. V lost 8 bases and J lost 4; bases outside the gene matches: 5. This CDR3 comprises 13 residues. The CDR3 nucleotides read TGTGCCAGCTTGGGACAGGGAGGCACTGAAGCTTTCTTT. Its protein is CASLGQGGTEAFF. The full variable domain, rest sourced from reference TRBV2 and TRBJ1-1, is EPEVTQTPSHQVTQMGQEVILRCVPISNHLYFYWYRQILGQKVEFLVSFYNNEISEKSEIFDDQFSVERPDGSNFTLKIRSTKLEDSAMYFCASLGQGGTEAFFGQGTRLTVV.

In its sample, this clone was seen a few times. The chain joins TRBV6-6 to TRBJ2-5; 7 nucleotides match TRBD2. This CDR3 has 15 residues. Germline V lookup: CDR1 MNHNY, CDR2 SVGAGI (reference sequence). V was pared by 2 bases and J by 1 base, with 4 bases of the junction left unmatched. The CDR3, as DNA: TGTGCCAGCAGTTACCCTCTAGCGGTCCAAGAGACCCAGTACTTC. Encoded protein: CASSYPLAVQETQYF.

The chain employs TRBV6-5 and TRBJ2-7; weak D call: TRBD1 (5 bases). In germline, CDR1 is MNHEY, CDR2 SVGAGI. This CDR3 comprises 14 residues. Deletions cut 7 bases from V and 0 bases from J, with 13 bases between. This CDR3 is CASNLAGISYEQYF. As DNA, the CDR3 is TGTGCCAGCAACTTAGCAGGGATCTCCTACGAGCAGTACTTC.

The rearrangement joins TRBV7-2 to TRBJ2-7; 12 nucleotides align to TRBD2. The V segment lost 3 bases and the J segment 7 bases; nucleotides outside the gene matches: 7. From germline, CDR1 is SGHTA and CDR2 FQGNSA. This CDR3 is 15 amino acids long. The CDR3 bases are TGTGCCAGCAGCTTCCAACTAGCGGGGGGCCAGGAGCAGTACTTC. This gives the protein CASSFQLAGGQEQYF.

This sequence joins TRBV6-5 and TRBJ2-1; TRBD2 matches at 7 bases. CDR3 length equals 13 residues. V dropped 5 bases and J dropped 6; count of bases not matched to a gene: 4. CDR1 and CDR2 (germline): MNHEY, SVGAGI. The CDR3 DNA follows: TGTGCCAGCAGTGGGCCTAGCGGCAATGAGCAGTTCTTC. Protein product: CASSGPSGNEQFF.

This clone was seen a few times. This chain links TRBV7-2 with TRBJ2-1; 11 bases match TRBD2. The germline V gene has CDR1 SGHTA and CDR2 FQGNSA. The CDR3 runs to 14 residues. V was clipped by 7 bases and J by 6 bases; unmatched bases: 5. The CDR3 DNA reads as TGTGCCAGCACCCCTAGCGGGAGGCTCAATGAGCAGTTCTTC. This translates into CASTPSGRLNEQFF.

The chain links TRBV15 to TRBJ2-5; TRBD1 agrees at 7 bases. The CDR3 is 16 amino acids. The V gene's germline CDR1 is LNHNV and CDR2 YYDKDF (reference sequence). Unmatched junction bases numbered 10, after V lost 3 bases and J lost 3 bases. In DNA form, the CDR3 reads TGTGCCACCAGCAGCTGGGGAACAGGGGTGGAAGAGACCCAGTACTTC. Amino acids: CATSSWGTGVEETQYF. Supplemented by reference TRBV15 and TRBJ2-5, the full variable domain reads DAMVIQNPRYQVTQFGKPVTLSCSQTLNHNVMYWYQQKSSQAPKLLFHYYDKDFNNEADTPDNFQSRRPNTSFCFLDIRSPGLGDTAMYLCATSSWGTGVEETQYFGPGTRLLVL.

This clone appeared a single time. The rearrangement links TRBV7-3 to TRBJ2-2; D call uncertain. CDR1 and CDR2 (germline): SGHTA, FQGTGA. This CDR3 has 13 residues. Trimming stripped 2 bases from V and 7 bases from J, with 8 bases between. The CDR3 reads CASSLGLNGELFF. The DNA of the CDR3 is TGTGCCAGCAGCTTAGGGCTCAACGGGGAGCTGTTTTTT.

This chain joins TRBV7-7 and TRBJ2-2, with 9 bases aligning to TRBD1. With 3 bases clipped from V and 6 bases from J, the junction kept 2 bases outside the gene matches. This CDR3 spans 14 amino acids. Germline-derived CDR1 and CDR2 are SSHAT and FNYEAQ (reference sequence). The CDR3 loop is CASSLDRGAGELFF. Here the CDR3 DNA reads TGTGCCAGCAGCTTGGACAGGGGAGCCGGGGAGCTGTTTTTT.

This chain links TRBV18 with TRBJ1-1; D unclear. Per germline, CDR1 KGHSH and CDR2 LQKENI. The CDR3 sequence is 13 residues long. V was clipped by 8 bases and J by 0 bases, with 10 bases between them. The CDR3 loop is CASTESVNTEAFF. In nucleotides, the CDR3 is TGTGCCAGCACCGAGTCAGTGAACACTGAAGCTTTCTTT.

This chain joins TRBV19 and TRBJ1-5, with 7 bases that match TRBD1. Germline V gene lookup returns CDR1 LNHDA and CDR2 SQIVND (reference sequence). V shed 8 bases and J 2 bases; nucleotides not matched to a gene: 3. This CDR3 has 13 amino acids. The CDR3, as DNA: TGTGCCAGTGATGACAGGGGCAATCAGCCCCAGCATTTT. Translation gives CASDDRGNQPQHF.

The chain recombines TRBV12-5 with TRBJ1-1; D possibly corresponds to TRBD1 (5 bases). V shed 1 base and J shed 4 bases, with 13 bases lying between them. Germline loops: CDR1 LGHNT, CDR2 FRNRAP. This CDR3 spans 15 amino acids. The CDR3 region has the DNA TGTGCTAGTGGTTTGGCAGGGAAGAGAGGCACTGAAGCTTTCTTT. Protein product: CASGLAGKRGTEAFF.

A few counts support this clone. J is TRBJ2-3 and V is TRBV6-5, with 10 bases fitting TRBD2. Trimming cost V 4 bases and J 3 bases; bases outside gene matches: 4. The CDR3 is made up of 15 amino acids. Germline V CDR1 and CDR2: MNHEY, SVGAGI. In DNA, the CDR3 is TGTGCCAGCAGTTCCCTGACTAGCGGGACAGATACGCAGTATTTT. Amino acids: CASSSLTSGTDTQYF.

The chain carries TRBV27 and TRBJ2-1; 7 nucleotides agree with TRBD2. The CDR3 totals 11 residues. The junction had 1 base not matched to a gene; V was cut back by 7 bases and J by 7 bases. Per the germline V gene, CDR1 is MNHEY and CDR2 is SMNVEV (reference sequence). The CDR3 reads CASKLANEQFF. The CDR3 coding sequence is TGTGCCAGCAAACTAGCGAATGAGCAGTTCTTC.

In its sample, this clone was seen a few times. The rearrangement links TRBV6-5 to TRBJ2-7; possibly TRBD2 for D (5 bases). V gave up 6 bases and J gave up 6 bases, with 21 bases separating them. The CDR3 sequence is 15 residues long. The V gene's germline CDR1 is MNHEY and CDR2 SVGAGI. The DNA for the CDR3 is TGTGCCAGCAGCCCCGGCTTAGGGTCACGGGGCGAGCAGTACTTC. It encodes CASSPGLGSRGEQYF.

This clone was seen a few times. V and J are TRBV7-2 and TRBJ1-1; D uncertain. The CDR3 has 14 residues. V was cut by 0 bases and J by 4 bases, with 9 bases left in between. Germline V gene data show CDR1 as SGHTA and CDR2 as FQGNSA. The CDR3 region has the DNA TGTGCCAGCAGCTTAGCCCCCCAAGCCACTGAAGCTTTCTTT. The encoded protein is CASSLAPQATEAFF.

This clone was recorded a few times. CDR3 protein: CASSHRQLQETQYF. The DNA of the CDR3 is TGTGCCAGCAGTCACAGACAGCTCCAAGAGACCCAGTACTTC. The V gene is TRBV6-9, the J gene TRBJ2-5; D may be TRBD1 (5 bases). The V gene lost 5 bases and the J gene lost 1 base, with 11 bases spanning the gap. Germline-derived CDR1 and CDR2 are MNHGY and SVAAGI. The CDR3 is made up of 14 amino acids.

This clone has only a few counts. The chain has TRBV19 and TRBJ2-3; no reliable D call. V dropped 3 bases and J dropped 3 bases, with 7 bases sitting between them. Germline V gene sequence: CDR1 LNHDA, CDR2 SQIVND (reference sequence). The CDR3 spans 13 residues. CDR3 amino acids: CASSMGWTDTQYF. Written as DNA, the CDR3 is TGTGCCAGTAGTATGGGGTGGACAGATACGCAGTATTTT.

This clone was counted only a few times. The chain employs TRBV4-3 and TRBJ1-2; 8 bases fit TRBD1. CDR1 and CDR2 (germline): LGHNA, YSLEER. The CDR3 runs 14 residues. Trimming took 2 bases from V and 8 from J; bases not matched to a gene: 7. The DNA of the CDR3 is TGCGCCAGCAGCCAACAGACAGGGGCTCGGGGCTACACCTTC. As protein: CASSQQTGARGYTF.

The rearrangement uses TRBV15 and TRBJ2-3, with D unclear. Between the trimmed V and J ends, which lost 2 bases and 2 bases, there was a span of 8 bases. Germline loops: CDR1 LNHNV, CDR2 YYDKDF (reference sequence). The CDR3 is made up of 14 amino acids. The CDR3 region has the DNA TGTGCCACCAGCAGAAATAGCCTCACAGATACGCAGTATTTT. Its translation is CATSRNSLTDTQYF.

The chain employs TRBV5-1 and TRBJ2-5; 9 positions agree with TRBD2. V lost 0 bases, J lost 0 bases, and 3 bases stayed unmatched. Per the germline V gene, CDR1 is SGHRS and CDR2 is YFSETQ. The CDR3 length is 16 residues. CDR3 region: CASSLGSGGYQETQYF. The CDR3 bases are TGCGCCAGCAGCTTGGGTAGCGGGGGCTACCAAGAGACCCAGTACTTC.

The genes are TRBV6-6 and TRBJ2-1; 11 bases are a match to TRBD2. Germline CDR1 MNHNY, CDR2 SVGAGI (reference sequence). Unmatched junction bases numbered 3, after V lost 6 bases and J lost 8 bases. This CDR3 spans 13 amino acids. In DNA form, the CDR3 reads TGTGCCAGCAGGGGACTAGCGGAACATGAGCAGTTCTTC. Translating gives CASRGLAEHEQFF.

The V gene is TRBV7-3, the J gene TRBJ1-2; no firm D call. The V end was cut by 5 bases, the J end by 8 bases, with 15 bases between. The CDR3 length is 13 residues. Germline assignment: CDR1 SGHTA and CDR2 FQGTGA. CDR3 residues: CASSRGASEGYTF. The CDR3 bases are TGTGCCAGCAGCCGAGGAGCCTCGGAAGGCTACACCTTC.

V is TRBV30 and J is TRBJ2-3; perhaps TRBD1 as D (8 bases). Germline-derived CDR1 and CDR2 are GTSNPN and SVGIG (reference sequence). The length of the CDR3 is 15 residues. The V end was cut by 0 bases, the J end by 4 bases, with 14 bases between. The CDR3 coding sequence is TGTGCCTGGAGTGTTCAGGGGGCGGGAGCAGATACGCAGTATTTT. Amino acid sequence: CAWSVQGAGADTQYF.

This clone came up a few times. The chain carries TRBV21-1 and TRBJ1-5; the D call TRBD1 from the table was never checked on the DNA. TRBV21-1 is described as a pseudogene. This CDR3 is built from 22 residues. As DNA, the CDR3 is TGTGCCAGCAGCCTCACCGCACCGGGACAGGGACAGTTCGCGGAAAGCAATCAGCCCCAGCATTTT. Translated, it gives CASSLTAPGQGQFAESNQPQHF.

The chain links TRBV4-3 to TRBJ1-4; D might be TRBD1 (5 bases). Trimming pared 6 bases from V and 14 bases from J, leaving 13 bases between. CDR3 length: 11 residues. Germline CDR1 reads LGHNA; CDR2 reads YSLEER. CDR3 residues: CASRDRDYLFF. The CDR3 DNA is TGCGCCAGCAGGGACCGGGACTATCTGTTTTTT.